This T cell receptor (beta chain) appears in the sequencing data of a study of shared clonotypes between healthy human individuals (dated by TCRdb to 2020 to 2022). Study-level background: Two women and a few men aged 18 to 49 years were included in the cohort. To estimate repertoire size and how much clonotypes are shared between individuals, the study performed deep sequencing of blood TCR repertoires from a handful of healthy adults. Libraries were prepared and TCR repertoires were sequenced by different laboratories using diverse techniques, in order to increase sequencing depth and limit assay-specific biases. Between about 0.9 and 10 billion PBMCs per donor were obtained by leukapheresis.

TCR CDR3 regions were amplified from genomic DNA by multiplex PCR using the deep immunoSEQ assay. Genomic DNA extracted from each cell subset was distributed evenly over all wells of several immunoSEQ 96-well plates, and each plate served as one replicate. Each replicate PCR for unsorted PBMC received around 330 ng genomic DNA, equal to 25,000 to 30,000 T cell genomes. Genomic DNA from unsorted PBMC was sequenced over ten immunoSEQ deep assay plates. Purified libraries were measured with a Qubit 3.0 fluorometer, size-checked on a Bioanalyzer 2100, and measured again with the KAPA Library Quantification kit. A separate single-read 150-cycle Illumina NextSeq 550 flow cell was used to sequence each immunoSEQ 96-well plate. In the original analysis: Because only junctional sequences without quality scores were contained in the immunoSEQ output, filtering matching that applied to full-length reads could not be performed. Sequences were annotated with PyIR, a Python wrapper for IgBLAST v1.9, and V/J genes and CDR3 were assigned using IMGT germline references. Reads with weak V/J assignments (E-value above 1e-6), missing CDR3, stop codons, out-of-frame junctions, or ambiguous translated residues were removed. V3J clonotypes were defined as sequences sharing the same inferred V gene, J gene, and CDR3 amino acid sequence. Percentage overlap between repertoires was computed as shared unique clonotypes divided by the size of the smaller repertoire. RTK rarefaction, the Chao1 estimator, and Recon v2.1 estimates of unobserved clonotypes were used to assess repertoire richness. Entries here come from immuneACCESS through TCRdb and include only in-frame sequences with V and J called. Some clones fail to appear in such tables; in the studies checked, an unresolved V gene covers under half of the shortfall, and the cause of the remainder is unknown. V and J calls plus clone size are reproduced from that table; the DNA served to infer D and trimming. The sample table contains roughly 490,000 clones; only one count was recorded for about 79% of them. The ten top clones hold under 15% of the sample.

Including cysteine and phenylalanine, the CDR3 has 17 amino acids. Kept here is only the CDR3 DNA, which spans 51 bases and is read in frame from base 1. In the germline V gene, CDR1 corresponds to SGHAT and CDR2 to FQNNGV. The V and J ends are trimmed by 5 bases and 5 bases, leaving 22 bases between them. Donors were healthy HIV-negative adults with no recently reported acute infections or vaccinations. Every donor was a Caucasian adult residing in Nashville, Tennessee, USA. In the unsorted samples, 87 million or so PBMCs were counted, and genomic DNA was extracted using the QIAamp DNA Blood Mini kit. After blood collection by leukapheresis, PBMCs were isolated using Ficoll-Histopaque density gradient centrifugation and then cryopreserved in the vapor phase of liquid nitrogen. In this sample, this clone turned up once. No antigen is known for it. The record has no base qualities; no much larger clone is one base away.

General findings and caveats noted by the study authors: Only blood was sampled, and tissue TCR repertoires likely differ from those in blood. The small number of donors limited the genetic and exposure-history diversity represented. Pairwise subsampling led to the expectation that sequencing depth would affect the degree of clonotype sharing among donors.

The TCR was taken from a woman in her thirties or forties in good health. Some clones in this sample may be carry-over from other donors' samples. Recombination linked TRBV11-2 to TRBJ2-1; the D assignment is uncertain and may be TRBD1 or TRBD2, with 5 bases supporting each. Sequencing was done on a sample of PBMCs. The bases are TGTGCCAGCAGCCCAAGGGGAGCGCCCGGGGCAGACAATGAGCAGTTCTTC. It is translated as CASSPRGAPGADNEQFF.